Presented here are 11 T cell receptor beta chains from one specimen sequenced in a study of identifying expanded T cells in peripheral blood. Repertoires were generated with immunoSEQ multiplex PCR, while TCRdb's copy carries only in-frame clones and drops some. The profile covers 97,000 or so clones, with 88% appearing a single time and roughly 13% taken by the ten largest. Input material: blood. The source is a person between 18 and 70 years old in good health.

This clone was found once. The chain's CDR3 is CASSLVLGEGNEQFF. CDR3 in DNA: TGTGCCAGCAGCTTGGTCCTAGGGGAAGGCAATGAGCAGTTCTTC. This chain uses TRBV5-4 with TRBJ2-1; D perhaps matches TRBD1 (5 bases). The CDR3 is 15 residues long. CDR1 and CDR2 (germline): SGHNT, YYREEE (reference sequence). The V and J ends lost 0 bases and 6 bases respectively, with 13 bases between them.

The rearrangement joins TRBV7-8 to TRBJ2-7, with 12 positions matching TRBD2. Germline CDR1 and CDR2: SGHVS and FQNEAQ. The CDR3 is 16 residues long. V was pared by 4 bases and J by 1 base, with 5 bases of the junction left unmatched. CDR3 region: CASSSPGTSGSYEQYF. Here the CDR3 DNA reads TGTGCCAGCAGCTCGCCCGGGACTAGCGGGTCCTACGAGCAGTACTTC.

The rearrangement uses TRBV7-9 and TRBJ2-7, with D perhaps matching TRBD1 (6 bases). The CDR3 covers 13 residues. Per germline, CDR1 SEHNR and CDR2 FQNEAQ (reference sequence). V lost 5 bases and J 3 bases, leaving 11 bases between the germline ends. The CDR3 DNA follows: TGTGCCAGCAGCCCGACAGGTATCTACGAGCAGTACTTC. This codes for CASSPTGIYEQYF.

The V gene is TRBV5-1, the J gene TRBJ1-5; 9 bases map to TRBD1. Germline V CDR1 and CDR2: SGHRS, YFSETQ. The CDR3 is 14 residues long. V was clipped by 4 bases and J by 6 bases; unmatched bases: 5. The CDR3 DNA sequence: TGCGCCAGCAGCCAGGGGACAGGGATTCAGCCCCAGCATTTT. It encodes CASSQGTGIQPQHF.

The chain links TRBV9 to TRBJ2-7; possibly TRBD2 for D (5 bases). V was trimmed by 6 bases and J by 7 bases, leaving 14 bases between them. The CDR3 length is 12 residues. Germline V lookup: CDR1 SGDLS, CDR2 YYNGEE. CDR3 coding DNA: TGTGCCAGCACCGGAGGAGGTGGTGAGCAGTACTTC. It yields the protein CASTGGGGEQYF. Complete variable domain (other parts from reference TRBV9 and TRBJ2-7): DSGVTQTPKHLITATGQRVTLRCSPRSGDLSVYWYQQSLDQGLQFLIQYYNGEERAKGNILERFSAQQFPDLHSELNLSSLELGDSALYFCASTGGGGEQYFGPGTRLTVT.

The table lists this clone with a few counts. The V call is TRBV7-6, the J call TRBJ1-2; 9 bases fit TRBD1. The CDR3 sequence is 16 residues long. V shed 1 base, J shed 7 bases, and the junction held 10 bases outside the gene matches. Germline V gene lookup returns CDR1 SGHVS and CDR2 FNYEAQ. CDR3 sequence: CASSLEAGQGMTGYTF. DNA of the CDR3: TGTGCCAGCAGCTTAGAGGCTGGACAGGGGATGACTGGCTACACCTTC.

This sequence joins TRBV29-1 and TRBJ2-5, with D perhaps being TRBD1 or TRBD2 (6 bases each). This CDR3 contains 14 residues. The germline V gene encodes CDR1 SQVTM and CDR2 ANQGSEA. V dropped 8 bases and J dropped 5 bases, with 21 bases sitting between them. The CDR3: CSTKGGTIRETQYF. CDR3 DNA: TGCAGCACAAAAGGGGGGACAATTCGGGAGACCCAGTACTTC.

This chain joins TRBV5-1 and TRBJ1-2; weak D call: TRBD1 (6 bases). The CDR3 length is 15 residues. Germline-derived CDR1 and CDR2 are SGHRS and YFSETQ. V was cut by 4 bases and J by 4 bases, with 17 bases left in between. CDR3 bases: TGCGCCAGCAGCCCCCGGCAGGGGTCGGCCTATGGCTACACCTTC. Protein sequence: CASSPRQGSAYGYTF. Full variable domain (outside the CDR3, taken from reference TRBV5-1 and TRBJ1-2): KAGVTQTPRYLIKTRGQQVTLSCSPISGHRSVSWYQQTPGQGLQFLFEYFSETQRNKGNFPGRFSGRQFSNSRSEMNVSTLELGDSALYLCASSPRQGSAYGYTFGSGTRLTVV.

V and J are TRBV27 and TRBJ2-7; 7 bases line up with TRBD1. V lost 6 bases, J lost 2 bases, and 10 bases stayed unmatched. CDR3 length: 15 residues. Per the germline V gene, CDR1 is MNHEY and CDR2 is SMNVEV (reference sequence). The chain's CDR3 is CASSSSGQPTYEQYF. The CDR3 region has the DNA TGTGCCAGCAGCTCCTCGGGACAGCCAACCTACGAGCAGTACTTC.

The chain is built from TRBV5-1 and TRBJ1-5; 11 positions match TRBD1. This CDR3 has 16 amino acids. Unmatched junction bases numbered 1, after V lost 0 bases and J lost 2 bases. Germline assignment: CDR1 SGHRS and CDR2 YFSETQ. This CDR3 reads CASSLGTGGRNQPQHF. The CDR3 DNA reads as TGCGCCAGCAGCTTGGGGACAGGGGGCCGCAATCAGCCCCAGCATTTT.

This chain uses TRBV9 with TRBJ1-4; 9 nucleotides agree with TRBD1. Germline V gives CDR1 SGDLS, CDR2 YYNGEE. The CDR3 loop spans 15 amino acids. With V trimmed by 4 bases and J by 7 bases, 8 bases remained unmatched. The DNA for the CDR3 is TGTGCCAGCAGCTCCAGCCCGGGACAGGGTGAAAAACTGTTTTTT. As protein: CASSSSPGQGEKLFF.